Following are 27 T cell receptor beta chains from one sample sequenced in a study of shared clonotypes between healthy human individuals. The method was immunoSEQ multiplex PCR; TCRdb's version includes in-frame clones alone and lacks a portion of them. The sample lists fewer than 650,000 clones; just over 75% were seen once. The sequenced sample was PBMCs. These TCRs come from a woman in her thirties or forties in good health. Some clones in this sample may be carry-over from other donors' samples.

J is TRBJ1-1 and V is TRBV15, with 7 bases matching TRBD1. This CDR3 comprises 14 residues. From germline, CDR1 is LNHNV and CDR2 YYDKDF (reference sequence). After removal of 0 bases from V and 12 bases from J, the junction contained 10 bases not matched to a gene. CDR3 region: CATSRELETGWSFF. The CDR3 DNA reads as TGTGCCACCAGCAGAGAGTTGGAGACAGGGTGGTCTTTCTTT.

This clone was recorded only once. The chain uses TRBV5-4 and TRBJ1-3; D not resolved. The CDR3 totals 15 residues. Germline V gene sequence: CDR1 SGHNT, CDR2 YYREEE (reference sequence). Trimming pared 3 bases from V and 1 base from J, leaving 11 bases between. CDR3 sequence (DNA): TGTGCCAGCAGCTCCGACCTCGTATCTGGAAACACCATATATTTT. It is translated as CASSSDLVSGNTIYF. Full variable domain (missing parts from reference TRBV5-4 and TRBJ1-3): ETGVTQSPTHLIKTRGQQVTLRCSSQSGHNTVSWYQQALGQGPQFIFQYYREEENGRGNFPPRFSGLQFPNYSSELNVNALELDDSALYLCASSSDLVSGNTIYFGEGSWLTVV.

This chain joins TRBV28 and TRBJ1-2; D is uncertain. The germline gives CDR1 MDHEN, CDR2 SYDVKM. The CDR3 is 13 residues long. V gave up 8 bases and J gave up 6 bases, with 16 bases separating them. The CDR3 DNA reads TGTGCCAGCTTGGACCTTCTAAACCATGGCTACACCTTC. Protein sequence: CASLDLLNHGYTF.

This sequence joins TRBV5-4 and TRBJ2-7; maybe TRBD2 (7 bases). The CDR3 spans 18 residues. V lost 3 bases to trimming and J lost 2 bases, with 24 bases between them. Germline V CDR1 and CDR2: SGHNT, YYREEE (reference sequence). The CDR3 sequence: CASSWAGTRGASAYEQYF. CDR3 bases: TGTGCCAGCAGCTGGGCCGGGACCCGGGGGGCCTCGGCCTACGAGCAGTACTTC.

This clone was counted once. V gene TRBV7-9 combines with J gene TRBJ2-2; TRBD2 is a possible D gene (5 bases). Trimming removed 8 bases at V and 4 bases at J, with 14 bases between. From germline, CDR1 is SEHNR and CDR2 FQNEAQ (reference sequence). The length of the CDR3 is 14 residues. The CDR3 region is CASGNGEPTGELFF. Written as DNA, the CDR3 is TGTGCCAGCGGCAACGGGGAGCCCACCGGGGAGCTGTTTTTT.

The chain combines TRBV7-6 with TRBJ2-5; D is unclear. Germline CDR1 and CDR2: SGHVS and FNYEAQ. V lost 2 bases and J lost 3, with 4 bases in between. The CDR3 spans 12 residues. The CDR3 loop is CASSLSEETQYF. In DNA form, the CDR3 reads TGTGCCAGCAGCTTAAGTGAAGAGACCCAGTACTTC.

This clone was found once. The V gene is TRBV9, the J gene TRBJ2-7; tentatively, D is TRBD2 (6 bases). Germline CDR1 reads SGDLS; CDR2 reads YYNGEE. The CDR3 is made up of 16 amino acids. Trimming cost V 4 bases and J 2 bases, with 19 bases left between them. CDR3: CASSPAGGAATYEQYF. The CDR3 nucleotides read TGTGCCAGCAGCCCGGCAGGAGGGGCTGCAACCTACGAGCAGTACTTC.

V is TRBV9 and J is TRBJ1-5; TRBD1 aligns across 9 bases. The V gene's germline CDR1 is SGDLS and CDR2 YYNGEE. Trimming cost V 0 bases and J 7 bases; bases outside gene matches: 2. The CDR3 covers 14 residues. The CDR3 region has the DNA TGTGCCAGCAGCGTAGGGACAGGGGACCAGCCCCAGCATTTT. Encoded protein: CASSVGTGDQPQHF.

In its sample, this clone was seen a few times. The chain carries TRBV5-1 and TRBJ2-2; D is perhaps TRBD2 (6 bases). V was clipped by 4 bases and J by 7 bases, with 17 bases between them. Germline V gene lookup returns CDR1 SGHRS and CDR2 YFSETQ. The CDR3 has 15 amino acids. The CDR3 region is CASSARTGSIGELFF. The CDR3 DNA is TGCGCCAGCAGCGCCCGGACCGGGAGCATCGGGGAGCTGTTTTTT.

This chain links TRBV5-1 with TRBJ2-5; D gene uncertain. The closer fit of TRBJ2-7 to the DNA end suggests the J call may be wrong. Germline V lookup: CDR1 SGHRS, CDR2 YFSETQ. The CDR3 has 12 amino acids. CDR3 region: CASSFDLYEQYF. The CDR3 region has the DNA TGCGCCAGCAGCTTCGACCTCTACGAGCAGTACTTC.

This clone was observed many times. The chain combines TRBV2 with TRBJ2-7, with D maybe TRBD1 (6 bases). The germline gives CDR1 SNHLY, CDR2 FYNNEI. V shed 8 bases and J shed 7 bases, with 18 bases lying between them. This CDR3 has 13 residues. CDR3 DNA sequence: TGTGCCAGCTTGCAGGGGCGATTGGGAGAGCAGTACTTC. As protein: CASLQGRLGEQYF.

The chain is built from TRBV10-3 and TRBJ2-7, with D tentatively TRBD1 (6 bases). CDR3 length: 13 residues. Germline values: CDR1 ENHRY, CDR2 SYGVKD. Trimming removed 8 bases from V and 6 bases from J, with 17 bases in between. The CDR3 loop reads CAILNYGGGEQYF. The CDR3 DNA reads as TGTGCCATCCTGAACTATGGGGGCGGCGAGCAGTACTTC.

Points on this clone: A far larger clone differs by one base, so this is likely a read error. This chain links TRBV20-1 with TRBJ1-1; D gene unclear. This CDR3 is built from 11 residues. Trimming shortened V by 5 bases and J by 8 bases, and 12 bases separated the two germline ends. Looked up from germline, CDR1 is DFQATT and CDR2 is SNEGSKA (reference sequence). CDR3 sequence reads: CSASPGPEAFF. CDR3 bases: TGCAGTGCTTCTCCCGGGCCAGAAGCTTTCTTT.

V usage is TRBV6-1 and J usage is TRBJ1-2; D possibly corresponds to TRBD1 (5 bases). CDR3 size: 14 residues. In germline, CDR1 is MNHNS, CDR2 SASEGT. V lost 1 base and J 2 bases, leaving 8 bases between the germline ends. The CDR3 here is CASSEGRGNYGYTF. The CDR3 DNA sequence: TGTGCCAGCAGTGAAGGAAGGGGAAACTATGGCTACACCTTC.

The gene calls are TRBV6-6 and TRBJ2-7, with D possibly called TRBD1 or TRBD2 (5 bases each). Germline V gene lookup returns CDR1 MNHNY and CDR2 SVGAGI (reference sequence). CDR3 length: 10 amino acids. Trimming stripped 8 bases from V and 6 bases from J, with 8 bases between. This chain's CDR3 is CASGTLEQYF. The CDR3 coding sequence is TGTGCCAGCGGGACCCTCGAGCAGTACTTC.

V and J are TRBV15 and TRBJ2-1, with 11 bases aligning to TRBD1. V shed 0 bases, J shed 8 bases, and the junction held 6 bases outside the gene matches. CDR1 is LNHNV, CDR2 YYDKDF, per germline (reference sequence). The CDR3 totals 16 residues. The CDR3 DNA follows: TGTGCCACCAGCAGAGAGGGGACAGGGGGATGGGATGAGCAGTTCTTC. It codes for CATSREGTGGWDEQFF.

The chain has TRBV6-6 and TRBJ2-1; 10 bases are shared with TRBD2. Germline CDR1 is MNHNY and CDR2 is SVGAGI (reference sequence). Trimming removed 4 bases from V and 4 bases from J; junction bases left unmatched: 4. The CDR3 sequence is 15 residues long. The CDR3 nucleotides are TGTGCCAGCAGTTCCTCTAGCGGGAGATACAATGAGCAGTTCTTC. Its protein product is CASSSSSGRYNEQFF.

This rearrangement joins TRBV5-1 to TRBJ2-3; D perhaps matches TRBD1 (6 bases). The CDR3 totals 14 residues. Germline CDR1 and CDR2: SGHRS and YFSETQ. Trimming took 4 bases from V and 1 from J, leaving 10 bases between them. The CDR3 here is CASSPQGRTDTQYF. The DNA for the CDR3 is TGCGCCAGCAGCCCACAGGGACGCACAGATACGCAGTATTTT.

The chain couples TRBV5-1 to TRBJ2-1; the D is unclear. This CDR3 region has 14 residues. Germline V CDR1 and CDR2: SGHRS, YFSETQ. V lost 4 bases to trimming and J lost 4 bases, with 12 bases between them. As DNA, the CDR3 is TGCGCCAGCAGCGAAGATAGTTCTTACAATGAGCAGTTCTTC. It encodes CASSEDSSYNEQFF.

Turning to this clone: Possible read error: a much larger clone is one base away. The CDR3 sequence: CAWSGGLVDQPQHF. CDR3 nucleotides: TGTGCCTGGAGTGGGGGTTTAGTGGATCAGCCCCAGCATTTT. This chain uses TRBV30 with TRBJ1-5; D uncertain. The CDR3 covers 14 residues. Germline CDR1 reads GTSNPN; CDR2 reads SVGIG (reference sequence). Trimming pared 1 base from V and 5 bases from J, leaving 12 bases between.

On this clone itself: The sample carries other DNA sequences with the same CDR3. CDR3 protein: CASSEEQGGQPQHF. DNA of the CDR3: TGTGCCAGCAGTGAAGAACAGGGCGGTCAGCCCCAGCATTTT. The chain links TRBV2 to TRBJ1-5; weak D call: TRBD1 (6 bases). V lost 1 base and J lost 6, with 10 bases in between. Per the germline V gene, CDR1 is SNHLY and CDR2 is FYNNEI. This CDR3 spans 14 amino acids.

This chain joins TRBV7-2 and TRBJ2-2; 10 positions match TRBD2. Germline values: CDR1 SGHTA, CDR2 FQGNSA. This CDR3 region has 16 residues. The V segment lost 5 bases and the J segment 8 bases; nucleotides outside the gene matches: 11. For the CDR3, the DNA is TGTGCCAGCAGCCGATTCCTAGCGGGAGATTCGGGGGAGCTGTTTTTT. Translating gives CASSRFLAGDSGELFF. Using reference TRBV7-2 and TRBJ2-2 for the parts outside the CDR3, the full variable domain is GAGVSQSPSNKVTEKGKDVELRCDPISGHTALYWYRQSLGQGLEFLIYFQGNSAPDKSGLPSDRFSAERTGGSVSTLTIQRTQQEDSAVYLCASSRFLAGDSGELFFGEGSRLTVL.

Concerning this clone itself: Sequence at one end of the junction differs from germline and may be a read error. CDR3 coding DNA: TGTGCCAGCAGTTTATCCAGATTCTCCTCCGAGCAGTACTTC. Translated, it gives CASSLSRFSSEQYF. The gene calls are TRBV28 and TRBJ2-7; no definite D call. CDR3 length equals 14 residues. The germline CDR1 and CDR2 sequences are MDHEN and SYDVKM.

This chain links TRBV27 with TRBJ1-5; the D is unclear. The CDR3 spans 13 residues. The ends were cut back, 6 bases at V and 4 bases at J, with 10 bases in the middle. CDR1 is MNHEY and CDR2 is SMNVEV in the germline V gene (reference sequence). The CDR3 here is CASSHKSNQPQHF. The CDR3, as DNA: TGTGCCAGCAGCCATAAGAGTAATCAGCCCCAGCATTTT.

The chain is built from TRBV5-4 and TRBJ1-2; 12 bases are a match to TRBD1. Germline V gene sequence: CDR1 SGHNT, CDR2 YYREEE (reference sequence). The CDR3 contains 17 residues. With V trimmed by 4 bases and J by 2 bases, 9 bases remained unmatched. Here the CDR3 DNA reads TGTGCCAGCAGCATCGGGACAGGGGGCTTTTACAACTATGGCTACACCTTC. Its translation: CASSIGTGGFYNYGYTF.

This clone was seen only once. J is TRBJ2-3 and V is TRBV6-4, with D possibly matching TRBD2 (6 bases). The ends were cut back, 0 bases at V and 2 bases at J, with 9 bases in the middle. CDR1 is MRHNA, CDR2 SNTAGT, per germline. This CDR3 has 15 amino acids. The CDR3 DNA follows: TGTGCCAGCAGTGACTCTAGCGGACCCACAGATACGCAGTATTTT. Translation: CASSDSSGPTDTQYF.

The chain couples TRBV7-3 to TRBJ2-3, with D unclear. Germline CDR1 SGHTA, CDR2 FQGTGA. CDR3 length equals 15 residues. V dropped 2 bases and J dropped 1 base, with 10 bases sitting between them. In DNA form, the CDR3 reads TGTGCCAGCAGCTTACTCGGCGGTGGCACAGATACGCAGTATTTT. This gives the protein CASSLLGGGTDTQYF.